This is a list of T cell receptor beta chains from one sample in a study of CD8+CD57+ T cells in acquired aplastic anemia. TCRdb processed the reads anew with MiXCR; each CDR3 protein has one entry. The data hold 400,000 to 450,000 distinct CDR3 sequences, with roughly 64% observed a single time. The sample comprised sorted CD4+, CD8+, or CD8+CD57+ T cells (not recorded which) from PBMCs. All receptors come from a human donor in good health, serving as a control. Both conserved end residues are part of each CDR3. A D gene is named only where the DNA matches it firmly. Clone sizes are given selectively: once, few, many, or a class where the clone is expanded.

V: TRBV5-1; J: TRBJ2-5; D: -; size: many; DNA: TGCGCCAGCCGTGAAGGGGACCAAGAGACCCAGTACTTC; CDR3: CASREGDQETQYF
V: TRBV20-1; J: TRBJ2-1; D: -; size: -; DNA: TGCAGTGCTAGGCTGGGCTTGCCCTACGTCTTC; CDR3: CSARLGLPYVF
V: TRBV7-9; J: TRBJ2-7; D: TRBD1; size: -; DNA: TGTGCCAGCAGCCCATCCGGGACAGGGTACGAGCAGTACTTC; CDR3: CASSPSGTGYEQYF
V: TRBV5-1; J: TRBJ2-3; D: -; size: -; DNA: TGTGCCAGCAGCTTAGTTGCAGGGAGCACAGATACGCAGTATTTT; CDR3: CASSLVAGSTDTQYF
V: TRBV6-4; J: TRBJ2-1; D: TRBD2; size: many; DNA: TGTGCCAGCAGTGAACTAGCGGGGGGGAATGAGCAGTTCTTC; CDR3: CASSELAGGNEQFF
V: TRBV25-1; J: TRBJ2-1; D: TRBD2; size: -; DNA: TGTGCCAGCAGGGTGGGTAAGATAGCGGGAAGTTACAATGAGCAGTTCTTC; CDR3: CASRVGKIAGSYNEQFF
V: TRBV9; J: TRBJ1-1; D: -; size: many; DNA: TGTGCCAGCAGCTCACAGGGCGTAGGGGATGAAGCTTTCTTT; CDR3: CASSSQGVGDEAFF
V: TRBV6-2/TRBV6-3; J: TRBJ1-1; D: -; size: -; DNA: TGTGCCAGCAGTTACTCGGGTCCGGGTTCCGGGGGAAGAAGCACTGAAGCTTTCTTT; CDR3: CASSYSGPGSGGRSTEAFF
V: TRBV10-3; J: TRBJ1-2; D: -; size: many; DNA: TGTGCCATCAGTGATGGCGACCCCGGGGGCTACACCTTC; CDR3: CAISDGDPGGYTF
V: TRBV20-1; J: TRBJ1-1; D: -; size: -; DNA: TGCAGTGCTACGGACTCATGGAACACTGAAGCTTTCTTT; CDR3: CSATDSWNTEAFF
V: TRBV7-8; J: TRBJ2-5; D: TRBD2; size: many; DNA: TGTGCCAGCAGCTTAGCGCTCGGGGGGGCCGGGGAGACCCAGTACTTC; CDR3: CASSLALGGAGETQYF
V: TRBV19; J: TRBJ1-5; D: -; size: once; DNA: TGTGCCAGTAAGGTTCGGGGAGGGAATCAGCCCCAGCATTTT; CDR3: CASKVRGGNQPQHF
V: TRBV12-3/TRBV12-4; J: TRBJ2-3; D: -; size: many; DNA: TGTGCCAGCAGTCTATCCAATGTGGGGGGTGGGGCAGATACGCAGTATTTT; CDR3: CASSLSNVGGGADTQYF
V: TRBV7-2; J: TRBJ2-7; D: -; size: -; DNA: TGCGCCAGCAGCTTAGCCGCGAGCACGTACGCGCAGTATTTC; CDR3: CASSLAASTYAQYF
V: TRBV10-1; J: TRBJ2-1; D: TRBD1; size: many; DNA: TGCGCCAGCAGTGTAGGGGGCTGGAACAATGAGCAGTTCTTC; CDR3: CASSVGGWNNEQFF
V: TRBV20-1; J: TRBJ2-1; D: TRBD2; size: -; DNA: TGCAGTGCTAGGGGACTAGCGGGGGGTAATGAGCAGTTCTTC; CDR3: CSARGLAGGNEQFF
V: TRBV6-1; J: TRBJ2-3; D: TRBD2; size: -; DNA: TGTGCCAGCAGTTATGCGCCCTCAGCGGGGGGGATCACAGATACGCAGTATTTT; CDR3: CASSYAPSAGGITDTQYF
V: TRBV5-1; J: TRBJ2-5; D: -; size: -; DNA: TGCGCCAGCAGCCCCCTACAGAGCGAGTCCGCCCAGTACTTC; CDR3: CASSPLQSESAQYF
V: TRBV2; J: TRBJ1-5; D: -; size: -; DNA: TGTGCCAGCAGTGATCTCGGGGCCACAGGTAGGAATCAGCCCCAGCATTTT; CDR3: CASSDLGATGRNQPQHF
V: TRBV19; J: TRBJ1-1; D: -; size: few; DNA: TGTGCCAGTAGTGTAGGCCAGGTTGGTGAAGCCTTCTTT; CDR3: CASSVGQVGEAFF
V: TRBV7-8; J: TRBJ2-2; D: -; size: -; DNA: TGTGCCAGCAGCCGGCGGCGGGGTACCACCGGGGAGCTGTTTTTT; CDR3: CASSRRRGTTGELFF
V: TRBV2; J: TRBJ1-1; D: -; size: once; DNA: TGTGCCGGAACCACGGCAATGAGGACTGAAGCTTTCTTT; CDR3: CAGTTAMRTEAFF
V: TRBV7-2; J: TRBJ2-1; D: TRBD2; size: many; DNA: TGTGCCAGCAGCTTGAGGACTAGCGGTCCTGAGCAGTTCTTC; CDR3: CASSLRTSGPEQFF
V: TRBV20-1; J: TRBJ1-5; D: -; size: -; DNA: TGCAGGGGTGGGGGGAGGGGGACTGTAAGCAATCAGCCCCAGCATTTT; CDR3: CRGGGRGTVSNQPQHF
V: TRBV7-2; J: TRBJ1-3; D: -; size: once; DNA: TGTGCCAGCAGCACCCCCCCCGGCGGCACCATATATTTT; CDR3: CASSTPPGGTIYF
V: TRBV2; J: TRBJ1-6; D: -; size: -; DNA: TGTGCCATCAGTGCGGGCGTGAATTCACCCCTCCACTTT; CDR3: CAISAGVNSPLHF
V: TRBV5-1; J: TRBJ1-2; D: -; size: -; DNA: TGCGCCAGCAGCTTGGCCAAGGAGAGAAACTATGGCTACACCTTC; CDR3: CASSLAKERNYGYTF
V: TRBV6-2/TRBV6-3; J: TRBJ2-6; D: -; size: once; DNA: TGTGCCAGCGACGTACCCGACAGGTACTCTGGGGCCAACGTCCTGACTTTC; CDR3: CASDVPDRYSGANVLTF
V: TRBV19; J: TRBJ1-2; D: -; size: few; DNA: TGTGCCAGTAGTATAAAGGGAGTAGGCTATGGCTACACCTTC; CDR3: CASSIKGVGYGYTF
V: TRBV7-2; J: TRBJ2-3; D: -; size: many; DNA: TGTGCCAGCAGCTTAGTTCCGGAAACAGATACGCAGTATTTT; CDR3: CASSLVPETDTQYF
V: TRBV7-2; J: TRBJ2-7; D: -; size: -; DNA: TGTGCCAGCAGCATAGCTGTGGGACACGGTGGAAAACAGTACTTC; CDR3: CASSIAVGHGGKQYF
V: TRBV10-2; J: TRBJ1-1; D: -; size: -; DNA: TGCGCCAGCAGCCACGACCCGTTCGCTTTCTTT; CDR3: CASSHDPFAFF
V: TRBV6-6; J: TRBJ2-1; D: -; size: -; DNA: TGTGCCAGCTGCCGGGAGCTATTACAGTCGGGGCAGTTCTTC; CDR3: CASCRELLQSGQFF
V: TRBV5-1; J: TRBJ2-1; D: TRBD2; size: many; DNA: TGCGCCAGCAGCTTGGTAGCGGGGGCAAGCAATGAGCAGTTCTTC; CDR3: CASSLVAGASNEQFF
V: TRBV5-1; J: TRBJ2-7; D: TRBD1; size: -; DNA: TGTGCCAGCAGCGCATACCAGGGGGATGGCGAGCAGTACTTC; CDR3: CASSAYQGDGEQYF
V: TRBV2; J: TRBJ1-2; D: TRBD1; size: -; DNA: TGTGCCAGCAGTAGCCGGGACAGTTATAGTGACAAGTTC; CDR3: CASSSRDSYSDKF
V: TRBV2; J: TRBJ1-6; D: -; size: -; DNA: TGTGCCAGCAGCCAGCACAGGGAGAGTTCACCCCTCCACTTT; CDR3: CASSQHRESSPLHF
V: TRBV19; J: TRBJ1-2; D: -; size: -; DNA: TGTGCCAGTAGTACAGCACCAGGGAACTGGCCCCGCCACTTTGGCACCTTC; CDR3: CASSTAPGNWPRHFGTF
V: TRBV10-3; J: TRBJ2-7; D: TRBD1; size: -; DNA: TGTGCCATCAGTGATCTAGGGGGCATTGAAGAGCAGTACTTC; CDR3: CAISDLGGIEEQYF
V: TRBV12-3/TRBV12-4; J: TRBJ2-4; D: -; size: -; DNA: TGTGCCAGCAGTTTAGACGGGACTGCCCTAAGCATTCAATACTTC; CDR3: CASSLDGTALSIQYF